The text below deals with one TCR beta chain. Its specificity is unknown. This sample was taken from a study of identifying expanded T cells in peripheral blood. Broader study findings: About 1.2 clones differed between technical replicates, versus 16.4 and 19 over time.

The method was immunoSEQ multiplex PCR; TCRdb's version includes in-frame clones alone and lacks a portion of them. The sample yields 45,000 to 65,000 clones, approximately 82% seen once. The CDR3 is 14 amino acids. Germline CDR1 reads SGHTA; CDR2 reads FQGNSA. The junction had 1 base not matched to a gene; V was cut back by 1 base and J by 5 bases. During the collection period, no donor immune events like infections were recorded. The clonotype originates from a person between 18 and 75 years old in good health. The genes are TRBV7-2 and TRBJ2-5, with 10 bases aligning to TRBD2. The sample taken for sequencing was blood. CDR3 sequence (DNA): TGTGCCAGCAGCTTAGGAGCGGGAGGGGAGACCCAGTACTTC. Residues: CASSLGAGGETQYF.